This T cell receptor (beta chain) emerged from a study of blood T cell dynamics during melanoma immunotherapy. Overall study: Patients with metastatic melanoma got pembrolizumab or nivolumab-ipilimumab as first-line care.

Each bulk PBMC sample had approximately 350 ng DNA loaded. Only in-frame clones appear in the TCRdb table, and some are missing; sequencing was by immunoSEQ multiplex PCR. The repertoire holds about 5,600 clones, 84% seen once, with about 32% in the top ten. The time point: week 3, after first cycle of checkpoint inhibitor. Blood was drawn before treatment and at week 3 after checkpoint blockade. No patient had earlier systemic cancer treatment, concurrent immunosuppressants, or another active cancer. The germline gives CDR1 MNHEY, CDR2 SVGAGI. CDR3 size: 14 residues. The V gene lost 6 bases and the J gene lost 2 bases, with 13 bases spanning the gap.

V and J are TRBV6-5 and TRBJ2-5; D unclear. This sequence was found in a human donor with melanoma. Some clones in this sample may be carry-over from other donors' samples. This specimen was blood, taken from a patient treated with checkpoint blockade. This CDR3 is CASSPVPEQETQYF. The CDR3 DNA is TGTGCCAGCAGCCCCGTCCCAGAACAAGAGACCCAGTACTTC.